The 29 T cell receptor beta chains below come from one sample, sequenced in a study of T cell repertoires in cytomegalovirus infection. TCRdb called the reads again in MiXCR, with one record for every CDR3 protein. The data contain fewer than 550,000 distinct CDR3 sequences, about 30% of them singletons. The sample taken for sequencing was PBMCs. The receptors originated from a human donor in good health (CMV status not recorded). Some clones in this sample may be carry-over from other donors' samples.

This clonotype was recorded many times. This sequence joins TRBV7-2 and TRBJ1-5, with a tentative D call TRBD1 (5 bases). The length of the CDR3 is 18 residues. Per the germline V gene, CDR1 is SGHTA and CDR2 is FQGNSA. Trimming took off 5 bases at V and 4 bases at J, with 24 bases between the two ends. The DNA for the CDR3 is TGTGCCAGCAGCCCCCAGGGTGCAGGGCCCCTGGGGAATCAGCCCCAGCATTTT. It is translated as CASSPQGAGPLGNQPQHF.

The chain is built from TRBV7-8 and TRBJ2-7, with 8 bases that match TRBD2. This CDR3 is built from 15 residues. Germline V gene data show CDR1 as SGHVS and CDR2 as FQNEAQ. V lost 2 bases and J lost 4; bases outside the gene matches: 7. The CDR3 nucleotides are TGTGCCAGCAGCTTAAGTTGGACTAGCCAGTACGAGCAGTACGTC. This gives the protein CASSLSWTSQYEQYV.

The V and J genes are TRBV13 and TRBJ2-1; tentative D call: TRBD2 (6 bases). From germline, CDR1 is PRHDT and CDR2 FYEKMQ (reference sequence). The CDR3 totals 15 residues. V lost 5 bases to trimming and J lost 3 bases, with 14 bases between them. The CDR3 DNA is TGTGCCAGCAGCCTAGAGTGGCGGGACTACAATGAGCAGTTCTTC. This gives the protein CASSLEWRDYNEQFF. Based on the CDR3 plus reference TRBV13 and TRBJ2-1, the full variable domain is AAGVIQSPRHLIKEKRETATLKCYPIPRHDTVYWYQQGPGQDPQFLISFYEKMQSDKGSIPDRFSAQQFSDYHSELNMSSLELGDSALYFCASSLEWRDYNEQFFGPGTRLTVL.

This clonotype was seen a few times. V is TRBV6-2 or TRBV6-3 and J is TRBJ2-1, with TRBD1 matching over 9 bases. The J segment lost 0 bases and the V segment lost 6 bases, leaving 3 bases of the junction unmatched. CDR1 and CDR2 from the germline V gene are MNHEY and SVGEGT. There are 15 residues in the CDR3. The CDR3 sequence: CASRTGGFSYNEQFF. DNA of the CDR3: TGTGCCAGCAGGACAGGGGGGTTCTCCTACAATGAGCAGTTCTTC.

The chain recombines TRBV29-1 with TRBJ1-3; D remains unclear. Trimming cost V 5 bases and J 0 bases, with 8 bases left between them. Germline V lookup: CDR1 SQVTM, CDR2 ANQGSEA. The CDR3 spans 13 residues. CDR3 DNA sequence: TGCAGCGTTCAGATCAGCTCTGGAAACACCATATATTTT. As protein: CSVQISSGNTIYF.

This clonotype was seen a few times. The chain combines TRBV19 with TRBJ1-5; D uncertain. V dropped 8 bases and J dropped 5 bases, with 13 bases sitting between them. The CDR3 extends over 13 amino acids. The V gene's germline CDR1 is LNHDA and CDR2 SQIVND (reference sequence). This CDR3 is CASSGLGDQPQHF. The CDR3 bases are TGTGCCAGTTCCGGGCTCGGGGATCAGCCCCAGCATTTT.

The table lists this clonotype with a few counts. V gene TRBV19 combines with J gene TRBJ2-2; TRBD2 matches at 12 bases. The CDR3 is made up of 16 amino acids. Losses at the gene ends were 5 bases for V and 5 bases for J; bases not matched to a gene: 6. Germline CDR1 reads LNHDA; CDR2 reads SQIVND (reference sequence). DNA of the CDR3: TGTGCCAGTAGTCTTCTAGCGGGAGGGACTACCGGGGAGCTGTTTTTT. It yields the protein CASSLLAGGTTGELFF.

The chain has TRBV9 and TRBJ1-5; D possibly corresponds to TRBD1 (6 bases). Trimming shortened V by 0 bases and J by 3 bases, and 10 bases separated the two germline ends. This CDR3 spans 15 amino acids. The germline V gene has CDR1 SGDLS and CDR2 YYNGEE. CDR3 in DNA: TGTGCCAGCAGCGTAGAAGGGGGGCCCAATCAGCCCCAGCATTTT. Protein: CASSVEGGPNQPQHF.

The table lists this clonotype with a few counts. The CDR3 DNA reads as TGTGCCAGCAGTTACCCGGGACTAGCGGGACCGGGGGGACACACAGATACGCAGTATTTT. This gives the protein CASSYPGLAGPGGHTDTQYF. The rearrangement joins TRBV6-2 or TRBV6-3 to TRBJ2-3; TRBD2 aligns across 13 bases. The J segment lost 2 bases and the V segment lost 2 bases, leaving 13 bases of the junction unmatched. This CDR3 has 20 amino acids. Per germline, CDR1 MNHEY and CDR2 SVGEGT.

This clonotype was found many times. The V call is TRBV7-2, the J call TRBJ2-7, with D tentatively TRBD1 (6 bases). V was cut by 2 bases and J by 6 bases, with 14 bases left in between. Looked up from germline, CDR1 is SGHTA and CDR2 is FQGNSA. The CDR3 is made up of 14 amino acids. The CDR3 here is CASSLSQGTGEQYF. CDR3 sequence (DNA): TGTGCCAGCAGCTTAAGTCAGGGGACCGGCGAGCAGTACTTC.

The CDR3 nucleotides are TGTGCCAAATCGAGGACTAGCGGGAGTAGTGAGCAGTTCTTC. Translating gives CAKSRTSGSSEQFF. J is TRBJ2-1 and V is TRBV7-2, with TRBD2 matching over 13 bases. This CDR3 region has 14 residues. J gave up 9 bases and V 10 bases, and 9 bases lay outside the gene matches. CDR1 is SGHTA and CDR2 is FQGNSA in the germline V gene.

This clonotype showed up many times. This chain links TRBV7-8 with TRBJ2-7; D is unclear. Germline V CDR1 and CDR2: SGHVS, FQNEAQ. Trimming removed 8 bases at V and 3 bases at J, with 14 bases between. The CDR3 consists of 13 residues. This CDR3 is CASSQPKDYEQYF. The CDR3, as DNA: TGTGCCAGCTCCCAACCTAAGGACTACGAGCAGTACTTC. Looking up the rest from reference TRBV7-8 and TRBJ2-7 gives the full variable domain: GAGVSQSPRYKVAKRGQDVALRCDPISGHVSLFWYQQALGQGPEFLTYFQNEAQLDKSGLPSDRFFAERPEGSVSTLKIQRTQQEDSAVYLCASSQPKDYEQYFGPGTRLTVT.

On this clonotype itself: Given a much more abundant clone one base away, this may be a read error. The chain joins TRBV7-8 to TRBJ1-5; TRBD1 is a possible D gene (5 bases). Germline values: CDR1 SGHVS, CDR2 FQNEAQ. The CDR3 sequence is 15 residues long. DNA of the CDR3: TGTGTCAGCAGCCCCTCTCGTCAGGGTAATCAGCCCCAGCATTTT. This sequence encodes CVSSPSRQGNQPQHF.

In this sample, this clonotype turned up many times. The V and J genes are TRBV7-2 and TRBJ1-2; possible D gene TRBD1, 5 bases. Trimming took off 1 base at V and 7 bases at J, with 7 bases between the two ends. The CDR3 is made up of 12 amino acids. Germline V gives CDR1 SGHTA, CDR2 FQGNSA. CDR3 nucleotides: TGTGCCAGCAGCTTAGTTCAGGGTGGCTACACCTTC. This codes for CASSLVQGGYTF.

This clonotype showed up just a few times. The chain links TRBV7-2 to TRBJ2-7; D unclear. The V end was cut by 9 bases, the J end by 4 bases, with 13 bases between. There are 12 residues in the CDR3. Germline CDR1 is SGHTA and CDR2 is FQGNSA. The CDR3 DNA reads TGTGCCAGTGGCCGGTTTGGGTACGAGCAGTACTTC. Protein product: CASGRFGYEQYF.

The chain is built from TRBV5-6 and TRBJ2-2, with a weak D call TRBD1 (5 bases). With 3 bases removed from V and 5 bases from J, the gap between germline ends came to 5 bases. This CDR3 has 12 residues. Germline V lookup: CDR1 SGHDT, CDR2 YYEEEE. In DNA form, the CDR3 reads TGTGCCAGCAGCTGGACAACCGGGGAGCTGTTTTTT. This sequence encodes CASSWTTGELFF.

This clonotype was detected only a few times. The genes are TRBV12-3 or TRBV12-4 and TRBJ2-7; D is possibly TRBD1 (7 bases). V gave up 5 bases and J gave up 3 bases, with 8 bases separating them. The CDR3 has 12 amino acids. DNA of the CDR3: TGTGCCAGCAGTCAGGGGGGCTACGAGCAGTACGTC. Protein sequence: CASSQGGYEQYV.

This clonotype occurred a few times. The genes are TRBV12-3 or TRBV12-4 and TRBJ1-4, with TRBD1 as a possible D gene (5 bases). CDR3 size: 14 residues. Trimming removed 6 bases from V and 6 bases from J, with 14 bases in between. The CDR3 region has the DNA TGTGCCAGCAGGTTCCGGGACGGGCATGAAAAACTGTTTTTT. It encodes CASRFRDGHEKLFF.

This clonotype came up many times. This CDR3 is CASKPQEGFETQYF. CDR3 sequence (DNA): TGTGCCAGCAAGCCCCAGGAAGGCTTCGAGACCCAGTACTTC. The chain uses TRBV7-2 and TRBJ2-5; D unclear. The CDR3 contains 14 residues. Per the germline V gene, CDR1 is SGHTA and CDR2 is FQGNSA. V lost 7 bases, J lost 5 bases, and 17 bases lay in between. Variable domain in full (rest from reference TRBV7-2 and TRBJ2-5): GAGVSQSPSNKVTEKGKDVELRCDPISGHTALYWYRQSLGQGLEFLIYFQGNSAPDKSGLPSDRFSAERTGGSVSTLTIQRTQQEDSAVYLCASKPQEGFETQYFGPGTRLLVL.

This clonotype turned up a few times. The chain recombines TRBV5-4 with TRBJ2-7, with D tentatively TRBD1 (7 bases). In germline, CDR1 is SGHNT, CDR2 YYREEE (reference sequence). The CDR3 covers 16 residues. Trimming removed 0 bases from V and 0 bases from J, with 13 bases in between. The CDR3 is CASSLAGGQSSYEQYF. DNA for the CDR3: TGTGCCAGCAGCTTGGCCGGGGGACAGAGCTCCTACGAGCAGTACTTC.

V is TRBV7-9 and J is TRBJ2-5, with 10 nucleotides matching TRBD1. The CDR3 runs 16 residues. Looked up from germline, CDR1 is SEHNR and CDR2 is FQNEAQ (reference sequence). Losses at the gene ends were 6 bases for V and 1 base for J; bases not matched to a gene: 8. CDR3 in amino acids: CASSGPGTGAQETQYF. Written as DNA, the CDR3 is TGTGCCAGCAGTGGTCCCGGGACAGGGGCCCAAGAGACCCAGTACTTC.

The sample holds a few counts of this clonotype. The V and J genes are TRBV10-2 and TRBJ2-6; perhaps TRBD1 as D (5 bases). Germline CDR1 reads WSHSY; CDR2 reads SAAADI. This CDR3 region has 18 residues. Trimming shortened V by 4 bases and J by 2 bases, and 18 bases separated the two germline ends. The CDR3 DNA is TGCGCCAGCAGTGCAACTTTCGGCCTAGGGGCTGGGGCCAACGTCCTGACTTTC. This sequence encodes CASSATFGLGAGANVLTF.

The V and J genes are TRBV4-1 and TRBJ2-1; D perhaps matches TRBD2 (6 bases). The CDR3 runs to 14 residues. Germline assignment: CDR1 MGHRA and CDR2 YSYEKL. V was clipped by 1 base and J by 8 bases, with 12 bases between them. CDR3 nucleotide sequence: TGCGCCAGCAGCCAAGGGGACTGGGCTGATGAGCAGTTCTTC. This sequence encodes CASSQGDWADEQFF.

This clonotype was found a few times. This chain links TRBV11-2 with TRBJ2-1; D is possibly TRBD2 (7 bases). The CDR3 has 17 residues. CDR1 is SGHAT and CDR2 is FQNNGV in the germline V gene. Between the trimmed V and J ends, which lost 0 bases and 6 bases, there was a span of 18 bases. The CDR3 DNA is TGTGCCAGCAGCTTAGACCCGGGGGGCTTAGGGGGCAATGAGCAGTTCTTC. This encodes CASSLDPGGLGGNEQFF.

Here the CDR3 reads CASSQVFIAEQYF. Written as DNA, the CDR3 is TGTGCCAGCAGCCAAGTGTTCATTGCCGAGCAGTACTTC. The V and J genes are TRBV14 and TRBJ2-7, with no clear D. CDR1 and CDR2 from the germline V gene are SGHDN and FVKESK. The CDR3 sequence is 13 residues long. V lost 1 base, J lost 6 bases, and 10 bases lay in between.

This clonotype was counted only a few times. The chain employs TRBV9 and TRBJ2-7; D is perhaps TRBD1 (6 bases). The CDR3 length is 17 residues. Trimming pared 3 bases from V and 5 bases from J, leaving 24 bases between. Germline V gene data show CDR1 as SGDLS and CDR2 as YYNGEE. The CDR3 here is CASSGPLRGIGPDEQYF. CDR3 nucleotide sequence: TGTGCCAGCAGCGGCCCCTTGAGGGGGATTGGTCCGGACGAGCAGTACTTC.

This clonotype occurred many times. This sequence joins TRBV7-6 and TRBJ2-3; D may correspond to TRBD1 or TRBD2 (5 bases each). There are 15 residues in the CDR3. The germline V gene has CDR1 SGHVS and CDR2 FNYEAQ. The V and J ends lost 5 bases and 2 bases respectively, with 14 bases between them. CDR3 sequence reads: CASSAEGRPTDTQYF. The CDR3 bases are TGTGCCAGCAGCGCCGAGGGGCGGCCCACAGATACGCAGTATTTT.

This rearrangement joins TRBV20-1 to TRBJ2-7; D is undetermined. CDR1 DFQATT and CDR2 SNEGSKA come from the germline V gene (reference sequence). CDR3 length: 12 amino acids. V lost 1 base, J lost 1 base, and 5 bases lay in between. CDR3 residues: CSARAESYEQYF. For the CDR3, the DNA is TGCAGTGCTAGAGCAGAGTCCTACGAGCAGTACTTC.

Turning to this clonotype: The junction differs from germline at one of its ends, possibly a read error. This rearrangement joins TRBV12-5 to TRBJ2-5; D is uncertain. This CDR3 spans 12 amino acids. Germline V CDR1 and CDR2: LGHNT, FRNRAP. The CDR3 loop reads CASGLVTHTAAF. CDR3 nucleotides: TGTGCTAGTGGTTTGGTTACACATACTGCGGCCTTC.